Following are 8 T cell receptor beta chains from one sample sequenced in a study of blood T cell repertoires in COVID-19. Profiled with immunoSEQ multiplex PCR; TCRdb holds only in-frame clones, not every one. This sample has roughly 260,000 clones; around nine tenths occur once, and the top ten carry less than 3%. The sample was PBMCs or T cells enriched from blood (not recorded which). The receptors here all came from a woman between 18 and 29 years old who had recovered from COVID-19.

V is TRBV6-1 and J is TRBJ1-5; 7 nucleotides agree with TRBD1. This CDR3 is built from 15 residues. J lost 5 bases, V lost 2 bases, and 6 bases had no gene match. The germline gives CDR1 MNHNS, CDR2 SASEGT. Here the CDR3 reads CASSETQGGDQPQHF. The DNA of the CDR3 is TGTGCCAGCAGTGAAACCCAGGGGGGCGATCAGCCCCAGCATTTT.

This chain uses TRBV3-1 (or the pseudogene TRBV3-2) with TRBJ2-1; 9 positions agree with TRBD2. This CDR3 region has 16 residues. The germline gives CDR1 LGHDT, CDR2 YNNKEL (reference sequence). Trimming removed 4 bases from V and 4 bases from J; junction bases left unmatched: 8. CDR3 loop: CASSPDSGGPYNEQFF. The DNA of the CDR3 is TGTGCCAGCAGCCCTGATAGCGGGGGCCCGTACAATGAGCAGTTCTTC.

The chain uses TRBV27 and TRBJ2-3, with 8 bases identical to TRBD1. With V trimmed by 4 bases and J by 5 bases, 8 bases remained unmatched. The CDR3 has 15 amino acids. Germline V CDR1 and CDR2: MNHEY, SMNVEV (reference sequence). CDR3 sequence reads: CASSSSGGALDTQYF. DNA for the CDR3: TGTGCCAGCAGTTCTTCAGGGGGCGCGTTAGATACGCAGTATTTT.

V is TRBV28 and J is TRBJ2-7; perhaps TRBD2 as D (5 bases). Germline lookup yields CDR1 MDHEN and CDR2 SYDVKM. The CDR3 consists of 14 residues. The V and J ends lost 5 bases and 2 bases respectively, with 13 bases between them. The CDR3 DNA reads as TGTGCCAGCAGTGAAACTAGATACCCCTACGAGCAGTACTTC. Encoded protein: CASSETRYPYEQYF.

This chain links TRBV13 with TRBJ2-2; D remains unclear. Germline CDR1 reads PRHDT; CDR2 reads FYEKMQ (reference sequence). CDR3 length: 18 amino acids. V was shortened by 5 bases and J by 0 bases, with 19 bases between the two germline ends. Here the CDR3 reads CASSLPAEADPNTGELFF. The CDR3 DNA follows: TGTGCCAGCAGCCTACCAGCCGAGGCCGACCCGAACACCGGGGAGCTGTTTTTT.

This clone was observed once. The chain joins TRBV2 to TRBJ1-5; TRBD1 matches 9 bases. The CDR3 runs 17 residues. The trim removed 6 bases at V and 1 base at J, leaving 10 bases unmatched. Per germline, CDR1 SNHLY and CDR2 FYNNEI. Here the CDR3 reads CASSQGQGLRSNQPQHF. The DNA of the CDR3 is TGTGCCAGCAGCCAGGGACAGGGATTGAGAAGCAATCAGCCCCAGCATTTT.

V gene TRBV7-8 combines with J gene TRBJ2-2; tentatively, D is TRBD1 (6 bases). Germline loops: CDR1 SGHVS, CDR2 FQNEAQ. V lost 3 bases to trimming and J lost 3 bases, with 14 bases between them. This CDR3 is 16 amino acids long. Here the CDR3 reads CASSFLDRTDTGELFF. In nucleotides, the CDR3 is TGTGCCAGCAGCTTTCTAGACAGGACGGACACCGGGGAGCTGTTTTTT.

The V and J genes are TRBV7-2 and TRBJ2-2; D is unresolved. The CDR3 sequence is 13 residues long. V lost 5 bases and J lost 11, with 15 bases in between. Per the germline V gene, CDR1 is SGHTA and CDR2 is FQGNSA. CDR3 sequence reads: CASSPGFRLELFF. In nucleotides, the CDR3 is TGTGCCAGCAGCCCGGGTTTTAGGTTAGAGCTGTTTTTT.